This T cell receptor (beta chain) was sequenced for a study of T cell responses to AZD1222 COVID-19 vaccine. The assay was immunoSEQ multiplex PCR, and TCRdb's table has in-frame clones only and misses some. The top ten hold under 8% of the sample, which has more than 150,000 clones, approximately 90% seen once. V was trimmed by 5 bases and J by 3 bases, leaving 20 bases between them. CDR1 and CDR2 from the germline V gene are MNHNY and SVGAGI (reference sequence). The CDR3 consists of 17 residues. The sequence was collected from an adult in good health. This material consisted of peripheral blood, taken on day 0 of AZD1222 vaccination. The J gene is TRBJ2-1, the V gene TRBV6-6, with D possibly TRBD2 on 7 matching bases. Here the CDR3 reads CASSRTVGGGNYNEQFF. The DNA of the CDR3 is TGTGCCAGCAGTCGCACCGTGGGGGGGGGCAACTACAATGAGCAGTTCTTC.